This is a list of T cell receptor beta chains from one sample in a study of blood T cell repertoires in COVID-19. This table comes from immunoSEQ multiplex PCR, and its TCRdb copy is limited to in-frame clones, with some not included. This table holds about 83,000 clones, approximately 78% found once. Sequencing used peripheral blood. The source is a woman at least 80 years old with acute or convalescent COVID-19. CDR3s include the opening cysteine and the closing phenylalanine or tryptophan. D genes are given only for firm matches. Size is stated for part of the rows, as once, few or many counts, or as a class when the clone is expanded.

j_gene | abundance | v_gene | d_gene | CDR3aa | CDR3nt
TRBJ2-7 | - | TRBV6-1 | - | CASSEGGPLGEQYF | TGTGCCAGCAGTGAGGGGGGGCCCCTCGGCGAGCAGTACTTC
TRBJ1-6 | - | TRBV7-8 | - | CASSLAGATNSPLHF | TGTGCCAGCAGCTTAGCGGGGGCCACGAATTCACCCCTCCACTTT
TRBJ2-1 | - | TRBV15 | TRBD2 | CATSARTSADNEQFF | TGTGCCACCAGCGCGCGGACTAGCGCCGACAATGAGCAGTTCTTC
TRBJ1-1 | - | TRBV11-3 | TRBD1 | CASSLEGDRNTEAFF | TGTGCCAGCAGCTTAGAGGGGGACAGGAACACTGAAGCTTTCTTT
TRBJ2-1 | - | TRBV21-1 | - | CASSQPRGDSYNEQFF | TGTGCCAGCAGCCAACCAAGGGGTGACTCCTACAATGAGCAGTTCTTC
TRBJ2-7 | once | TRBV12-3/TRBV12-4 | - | CASSLRRREQYF | TGTGCCAGCAGTTTGCGCAGGCGCGAGCAGTACTTC
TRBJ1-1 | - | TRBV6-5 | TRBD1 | CASSYPDRVAEAFF | TGTGCCAGCAGCTACCCCGACAGGGTCGCTGAAGCTTTCTTT
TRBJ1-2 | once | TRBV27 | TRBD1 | CASSRNDRVTGYTF | TGTGCCAGCAGTCGAAACGACAGGGTGACTGGCTACACCTTC
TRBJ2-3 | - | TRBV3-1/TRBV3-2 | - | CASSPLGADTQYF | TGTGCCAGCAGCCCTTTAGGAGCAGATACGCAGTATTTT
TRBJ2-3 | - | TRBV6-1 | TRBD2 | CASSKGRGAGGSTGTQYF | TGTGCCAGCAGTAAAGGACGTGGAGCGGGGGGCTCCACCGGTACGCAGTATTTT
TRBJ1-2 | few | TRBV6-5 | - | CASEGVGYGYTF | TGTGCCAGCGAGGGGGTTGGCTATGGCTACACCTTC
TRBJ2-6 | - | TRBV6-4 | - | CASSDSGHGISGANVLTF | TGTGCCAGCAGTGACTCGGGACACGGCATCTCTGGGGCCAACGTCCTGACTTTC
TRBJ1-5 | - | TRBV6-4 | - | CASSAIGTNPLSNQPQHF | TGTGCCAGCAGTGCCATCGGGACAAACCCTCTCAGTAATCAGCCCCAGCATTTT
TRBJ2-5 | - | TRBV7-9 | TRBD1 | CASTPGQGHGGETQYF | TGTGCCAGCACTCCGGGACAGGGCCACGGAGGGGAGACCCAGTACTTC
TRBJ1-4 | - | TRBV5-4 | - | CASSLGVLTNEKLFF | TGTGCCAGCAGCTTGGGAGTACTAACTAATGAAAAACTGTTTTTT
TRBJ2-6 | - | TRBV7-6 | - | CASSLEGRWSSGANVLTF | TGTGCCAGCAGCTTGGAAGGGAGATGGAGCTCTGGGGCCAACGTCCTGACTTTC
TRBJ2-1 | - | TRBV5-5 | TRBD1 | CASSGGGQGKYNEQFF | TGTGCCAGCAGCGGCGGTGGACAGGGAAAGTACAATGAGCAGTTCTTC
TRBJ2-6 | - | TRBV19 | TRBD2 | CASSISERRGLGSGANVLTF | TGTGCCAGTAGTATATCTGAGAGGAGAGGACTAGGCTCTGGGGCCAACGTCCTGACTTTC
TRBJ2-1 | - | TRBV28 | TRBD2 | CASRMGLAGYNEQFF | TGTGCCAGCAGAATGGGACTAGCGGGCTACAATGAGCAGTTCTTC
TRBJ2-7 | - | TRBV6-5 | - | CALGPLTYEQYF | TGTGCTTTGGGGCCCCTCACCTACGAGCAGTACTTC
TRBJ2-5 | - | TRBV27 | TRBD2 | CASRGLPTLETQYF | TGTGCCAGCAGGGGACTACCGACTTTAGAGACCCAGTACTTC
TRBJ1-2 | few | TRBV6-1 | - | CASSETGGYGYTF | TGTGCCAGCAGTGAGACGGGGGGCTATGGCTACACCTTC
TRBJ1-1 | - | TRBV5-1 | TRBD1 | CASSLTPSTRGLREAFF | TGCGCCAGCAGCTTGACACCTTCTACCAGGGGGCTACGTGAAGCTTTCTTT
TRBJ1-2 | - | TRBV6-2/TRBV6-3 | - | CASSYLEGRRNYGYTF | TGTGCCAGCAGTTATTTGGAGGGGCGGAGGAACTATGGCTACACCTTC
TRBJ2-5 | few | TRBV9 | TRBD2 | CASSVGGGGAVAQYF | TGTGCCAGCAGCGTAGGAGGCGGGGGGGCGGTGGCCCAGTACTTC
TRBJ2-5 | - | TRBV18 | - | CASSPLGRETQYF | TGTGCCAGCTCACCATTGGGCAGAGAGACCCAGTACTTC
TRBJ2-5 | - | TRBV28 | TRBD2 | CASSLTLAGGQETQYF | TGTGCCAGCAGTCTAACACTAGCGGGGGGGCAAGAGACCCAGTACTTC
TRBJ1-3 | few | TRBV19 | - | CASGQSKNTIYF | TGTGCCAGCGGACAGTCGAAAAACACCATATATTTT
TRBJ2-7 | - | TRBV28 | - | CASSPPMAPGEQYF | TGTGCCAGCAGTCCCCCCATGGCCCCGGGGGAGCAGTACTTC
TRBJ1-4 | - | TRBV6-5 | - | CASSYSGPTNEKLFF | TGTGCCAGCAGTTACTCGGGGCCCACTAATGAAAAACTGTTTTTT
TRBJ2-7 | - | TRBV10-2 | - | CASSGSSYEQYF | TGCGCCAGCAGCGGGAGTTCCTACGAGCAGTACTTC
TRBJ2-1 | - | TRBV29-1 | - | CSVDVRNEQFF | TGCAGCGTTGATGTGAGGAATGAGCAGTTCTTC
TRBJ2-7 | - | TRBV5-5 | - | CASAPGRGYEQYF | TGTGCCAGCGCCCCGGGCAGGGGCTACGAGCAGTACTTC